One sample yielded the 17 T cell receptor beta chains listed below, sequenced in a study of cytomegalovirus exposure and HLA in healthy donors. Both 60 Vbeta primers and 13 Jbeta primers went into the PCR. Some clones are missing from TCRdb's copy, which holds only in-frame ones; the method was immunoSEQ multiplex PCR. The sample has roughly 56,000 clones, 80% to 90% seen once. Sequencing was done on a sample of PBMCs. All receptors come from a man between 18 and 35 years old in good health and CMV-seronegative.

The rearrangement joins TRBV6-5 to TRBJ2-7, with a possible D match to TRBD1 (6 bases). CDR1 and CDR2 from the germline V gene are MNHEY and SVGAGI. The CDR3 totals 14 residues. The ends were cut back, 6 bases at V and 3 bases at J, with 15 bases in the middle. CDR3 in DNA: TGTGCCAGCAGCCCCCGACAGGTGAACTACGAGCAGTACTTC. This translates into CASSPRQVNYEQYF.

The CDR3 sequence is CASSMGALKAQHF. The CDR3 DNA reads as TGTGCCAGTAGTATGGGGGCCTTAAAGGCCCAGCATTTT. This chain connects TRBV19 to TRBJ1-5, with D possibly TRBD1 on 6 matching bases. CDR1 is LNHDA, CDR2 SQIVND, per germline (reference sequence). Trimming shortened V by 3 bases and J by 11 bases, and 14 bases separated the two germline ends. This CDR3 has 13 residues.

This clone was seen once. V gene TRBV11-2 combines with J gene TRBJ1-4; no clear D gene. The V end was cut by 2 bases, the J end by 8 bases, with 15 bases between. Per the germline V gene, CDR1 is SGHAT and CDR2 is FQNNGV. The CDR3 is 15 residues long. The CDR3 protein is CASSLKVPLEEKLFF. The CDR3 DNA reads TGTGCCAGCAGCTTAAAGGTACCTCTAGAGGAAAAACTGTTTTTT.

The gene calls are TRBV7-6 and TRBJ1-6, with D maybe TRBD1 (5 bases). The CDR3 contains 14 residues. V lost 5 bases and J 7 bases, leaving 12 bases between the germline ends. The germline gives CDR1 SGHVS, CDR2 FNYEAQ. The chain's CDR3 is CASSGVGGNSPLHF. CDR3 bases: TGTGCCAGCAGCGGGGTGGGGGGAAATTCACCCCTCCACTTT.

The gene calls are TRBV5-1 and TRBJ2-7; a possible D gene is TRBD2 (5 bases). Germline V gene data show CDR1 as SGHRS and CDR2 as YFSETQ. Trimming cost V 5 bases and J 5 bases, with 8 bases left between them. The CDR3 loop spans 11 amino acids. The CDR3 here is CASSEGNEQYF. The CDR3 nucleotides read TGCGCCAGCAGTGAGGGCAACGAGCAGTACTTC.

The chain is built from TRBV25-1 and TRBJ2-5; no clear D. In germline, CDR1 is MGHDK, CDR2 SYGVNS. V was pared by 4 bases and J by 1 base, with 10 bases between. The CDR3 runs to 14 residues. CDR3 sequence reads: CASSALRGQETQYF. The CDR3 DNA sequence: TGTGCCAGCAGTGCTTTACGAGGCCAAGAGACCCAGTACTTC.

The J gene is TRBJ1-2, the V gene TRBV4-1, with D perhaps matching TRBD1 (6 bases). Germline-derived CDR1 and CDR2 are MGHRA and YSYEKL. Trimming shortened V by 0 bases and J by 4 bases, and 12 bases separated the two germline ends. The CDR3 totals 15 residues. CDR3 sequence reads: CASSQDEGHPYGYTF. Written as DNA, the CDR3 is TGCGCCAGCAGCCAAGACGAGGGACACCCCTATGGCTACACCTTC.

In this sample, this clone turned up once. The CDR3 nucleotides are TGTGCCAGCAGCGTTAGCACAGGGGGATCCGAGCAGTACTTC. Protein: CASSVSTGGSEQYF. The rearrangement links TRBV9 to TRBJ2-7, with 8 nucleotides matching TRBD1. CDR1 is SGDLS, CDR2 YYNGEE, per germline. V shed 2 bases and J 6 bases; nucleotides not matched to a gene: 7. The CDR3 is 14 residues long.

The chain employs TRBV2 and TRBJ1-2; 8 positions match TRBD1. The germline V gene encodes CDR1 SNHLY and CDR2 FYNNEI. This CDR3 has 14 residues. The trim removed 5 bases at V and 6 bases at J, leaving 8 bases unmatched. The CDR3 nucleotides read TGTGCCAGCAGTCGGACAGGGACAGACCATGGCTACACCTTC. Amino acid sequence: CASSRTGTDHGYTF.

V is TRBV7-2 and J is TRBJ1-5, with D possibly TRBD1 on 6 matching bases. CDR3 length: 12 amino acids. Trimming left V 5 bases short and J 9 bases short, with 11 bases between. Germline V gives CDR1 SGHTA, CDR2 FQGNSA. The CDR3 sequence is CASSPRGGPQHF. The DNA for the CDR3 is TGTGCCAGCAGCCCCAGGGGTGGGCCCCAGCATTTT.

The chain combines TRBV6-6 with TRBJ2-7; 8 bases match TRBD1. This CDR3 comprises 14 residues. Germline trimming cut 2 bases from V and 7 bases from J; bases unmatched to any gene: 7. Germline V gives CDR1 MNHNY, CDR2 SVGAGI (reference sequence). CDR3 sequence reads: CASSYGTGPREQYF. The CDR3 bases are TGTGCCAGCAGTTACGGGACAGGCCCCAGGGAGCAGTACTTC.

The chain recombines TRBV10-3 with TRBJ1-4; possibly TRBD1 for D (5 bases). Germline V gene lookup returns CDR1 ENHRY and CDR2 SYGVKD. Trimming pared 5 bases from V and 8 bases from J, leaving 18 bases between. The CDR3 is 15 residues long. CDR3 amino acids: CAISLSASRGEKLFF. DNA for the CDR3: TGTGCCATCAGTTTATCGGCCTCCCGGGGGGAAAAACTGTTTTTT.

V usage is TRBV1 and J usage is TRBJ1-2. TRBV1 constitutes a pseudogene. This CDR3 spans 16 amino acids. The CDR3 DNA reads TGCACCAGCAGCCAAGTTGGGCGGGTAGGGCCCTATGGCTACACCTTC. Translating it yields CTSSQVGRVGPYGYTF.

The CDR3 coding sequence is TGTGCCAGCAGTTTATCGGCGGGTACTGAAGCTTTCTTT. Translation: CASSLSAGTEAFF. The V and J genes are TRBV28 and TRBJ1-1; no firm D call. The CDR3 contains 13 residues. Deletions cut 1 base from V and 5 bases from J, with 8 bases between. CDR1 is MDHEN, CDR2 SYDVKM, per germline. The complete variable domain, with remaining parts taken from reference TRBV28 and TRBJ1-1, reads DVKVTQSSRYLVKRTGEKVFLECVQDMDHENMFWYRQDPGLGLRLIYFSYDVKMKEKGDIPEGYSVSREKKERFSLILESASTNQTSMYLCASSLSAGTEAFFGQGTRLTVV.

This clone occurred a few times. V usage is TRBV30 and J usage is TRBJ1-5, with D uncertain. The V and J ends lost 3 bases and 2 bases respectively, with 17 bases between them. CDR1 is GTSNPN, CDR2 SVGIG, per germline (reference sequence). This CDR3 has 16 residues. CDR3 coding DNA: TGTGCCTGGAGCGTAGGAGGAACCGGGGGCAATCAGCCCCAGCATTTT. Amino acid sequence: CAWSVGGTGGNQPQHF.

CDR3 bases: TGCGCCAGCGGATACAGGGACAATGAGCAGTTCTTC. This translates into CASGYRDNEQFF. V usage is TRBV5-1 and J usage is TRBJ2-1; TRBD1 is a possible D gene (6 bases). Germline V gives CDR1 SGHRS, CDR2 YFSETQ. V lost 7 bases, J lost 5 bases, and 10 bases lay in between. The CDR3 length is 12 residues.

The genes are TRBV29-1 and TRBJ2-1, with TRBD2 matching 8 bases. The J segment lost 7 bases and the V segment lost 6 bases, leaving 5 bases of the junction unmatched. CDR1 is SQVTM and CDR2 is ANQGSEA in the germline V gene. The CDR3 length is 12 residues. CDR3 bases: TGCAGCGTCCGGGGGGGTGGTAATGAGCAGTTCTTC. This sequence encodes CSVRGGGNEQFF.